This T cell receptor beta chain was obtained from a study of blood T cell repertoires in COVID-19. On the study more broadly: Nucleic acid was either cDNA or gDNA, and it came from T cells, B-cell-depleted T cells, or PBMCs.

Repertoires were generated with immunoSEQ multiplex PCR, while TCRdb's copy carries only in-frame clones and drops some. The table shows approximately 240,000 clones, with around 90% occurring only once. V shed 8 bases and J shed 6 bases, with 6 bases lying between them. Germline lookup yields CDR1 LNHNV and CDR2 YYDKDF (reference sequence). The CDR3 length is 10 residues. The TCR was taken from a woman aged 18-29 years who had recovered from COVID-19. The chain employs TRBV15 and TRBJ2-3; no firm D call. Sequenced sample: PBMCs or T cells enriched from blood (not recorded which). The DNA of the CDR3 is TGTGCCACCGACTCCGATACGCAGTATTTT. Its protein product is CATDSDTQYF.